This note documents a single T cell receptor beta chain sequence. Per the germline V gene, CDR1 is LNHDA and CDR2 is SQIVND (reference sequence). CDR3 length: 14 amino acids. Deletions cut 6 bases from V and 7 bases from J, with 18 bases between. The source of the sample is a study of T cells after yellow fever vaccination. In making TCR cDNA, 5'RACE template switching added a universal primer site and UMIs to it. One entry per CDR3 protein, called by TCRdb with MiXCR from the 5' RACE reads. The table records some 290,000 distinct CDR3 sequences, around 11% of them present only once. The sample here was CD4+ T cells sorted from PBMCs, taken 45 days after the yellow fever booster vaccination. The source is a man in his late teens or twenties who received the YFV17D yellow fever vaccine. V gene TRBV19 combines with J gene TRBJ2-5; TRBD2 is a possible D gene (6 bases). DNA for the CDR3: TGTGCCAGTAGACCGTCCCTAGCGATTGGGACCCAGTACTTC. It specifies CASRPSLAIGTQYF.